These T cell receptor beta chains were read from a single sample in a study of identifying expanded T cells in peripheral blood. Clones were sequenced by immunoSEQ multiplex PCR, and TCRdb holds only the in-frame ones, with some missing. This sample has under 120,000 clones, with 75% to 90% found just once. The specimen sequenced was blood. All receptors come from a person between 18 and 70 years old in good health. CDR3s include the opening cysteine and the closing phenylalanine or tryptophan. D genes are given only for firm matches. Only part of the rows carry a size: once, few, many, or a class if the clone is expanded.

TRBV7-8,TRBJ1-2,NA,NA,CASSFSPDYGYTF,TGTGCCAGCAGCTTCTCCCCAGACTATGGCTACACCTTC
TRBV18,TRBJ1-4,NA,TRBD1,CASSRDSATNEKLFF,TGTGCCAGCTCACGGGACAGCGCAACTAATGAAAAACTGTTTTTT
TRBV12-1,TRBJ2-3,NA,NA,CASSFFQSTDTQYF,TGTGCCAGCAGCTTTTTTCAGTCCACAGATACGCAGTATTTT
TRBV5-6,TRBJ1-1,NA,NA,CASSPRPGGTEAFF,TGTGCCAGCAGCCCCAGACCGGGGGGGACTGAAGCTTTCTTT
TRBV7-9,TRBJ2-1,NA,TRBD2,CASTLAGPMYNEQFF,TGTGCCAGCACTCTAGCGGGGCCAATGTACAATGAGCAGTTCTTC
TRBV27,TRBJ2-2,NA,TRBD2,CANPPDRTGGKDTGELFF,TGTGCCAACCCCCCGGACCGGACGGGGGGGAAGGACACCGGGGAGCTGTTTTTT
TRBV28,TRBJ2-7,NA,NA,CASSSRDGTYEQYF,TGTGCCAGCAGTTCCCGGGACGGAACCTACGAGCAGTACTTC
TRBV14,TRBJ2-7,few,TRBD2,CASSQERGFWYEQYF,TGTGCCAGCAGCCAAGAGCGGGGGTTTTGGTACGAGCAGTACTTC
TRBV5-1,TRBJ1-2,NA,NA,CASHLDGGWGDGYTF,TGCGCCAGCCATCTCGACGGGGGATGGGGTGATGGCTACACCTTC
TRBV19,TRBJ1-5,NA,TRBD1,CASSIDGGRQGNQPQHF,TGTGCCAGTAGTATAGATGGGGGCCGACAGGGGAATCAGCCCCAGCATTTT
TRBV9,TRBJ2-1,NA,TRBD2,CASSVWSSGGAFQNEQFF,TGTGCCAGCAGCGTATGGAGTAGCGGGGGGGCCTTTCAAAATGAGCAGTTCTTC
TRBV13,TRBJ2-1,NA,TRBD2,CASSRTSGLAYNEQFF,TGTGCCAGCAGCCGAACAAGCGGACTAGCTTACAATGAGCAGTTCTTC
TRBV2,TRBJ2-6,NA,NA,CASTVSGANVLTF,TGTGCCAGCACAGTCTCTGGGGCCAACGTCCTGACTTTC
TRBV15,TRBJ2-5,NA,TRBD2,CATSPRAGGLKETQYF,TGTGCCACCAGCCCACGGGCGGGGGGCCTCAAAGAGACCCAGTACTTC
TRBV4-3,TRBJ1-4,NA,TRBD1,CASSPGQGVGNEKLFF,TGCGCCAGCAGCCCGGGACAGGGGGTCGGTAATGAAAAACTGTTTTTT
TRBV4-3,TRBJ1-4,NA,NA,CASSQDQDEKLFF,TGCGCCAGCAGCCAAGACCAGGATGAAAAACTGTTTTTT
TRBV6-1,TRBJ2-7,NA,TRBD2,CAIRLAPYEQYF,TGTGCCATAAGACTAGCCCCGTACGAGCAGTACTTC
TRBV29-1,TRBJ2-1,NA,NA,CSGTPGTRPTSEQFF,TGCAGCGGGACCCCCGGGACGCGACCCACCAGTGAGCAGTTCTTC
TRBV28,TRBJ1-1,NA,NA,CASRPSYSEGIYGAFF,TGTGCCAGCAGACCCTCTTACAGCGAGGGGATCTACGGGGCTTTCTTT
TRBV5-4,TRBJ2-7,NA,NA,CASTTTLQRDEQYF,TGTGCCAGCACCACGACTTTGCAGAGGGACGAGCAGTACTTC
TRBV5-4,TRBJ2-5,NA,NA,CASSLEGTSGETQYF,TGTGCCAGCAGCTTGGAGGGGACGTCTGGGGAGACCCAGTACTTC
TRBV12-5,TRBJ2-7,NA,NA,CASAPDIYEQYF,TGTGCTAGTGCCCCAGACATCTACGAGCAGTACTTC
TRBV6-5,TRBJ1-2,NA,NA,CASSYSRGGNTYGYTF,TGTGCCAGCAGTTACTCCCGTGGCGGAAACACCTATGGCTACACCTTC
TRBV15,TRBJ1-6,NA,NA,CATSRQVENSPLHF,TGTGCCACCAGCCGACAGGTTGAAAATTCACCCCTCCACTTT
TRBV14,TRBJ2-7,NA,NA,CASSQTRRSYEQYF,TGTGCCAGCAGCCAAACCCGGCGCTCCTACGAGCAGTACTTC
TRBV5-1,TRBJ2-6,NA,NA,CASSQGGAGANVLTF,TGCGCCAGCAGCCAGGGCGGTGCTGGGGCCAACGTCCTGACTTTC
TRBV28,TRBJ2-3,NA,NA,CASSFVERPDTQYF,TGTGCCAGCAGTTTTGTGGAACGACCAGATACGCAGTATTTT
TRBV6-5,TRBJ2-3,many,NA,CASSYYGDTDTQYF,TGTGCCAGCAGTTACTATGGAGACACAGATACGCAGTATTTT
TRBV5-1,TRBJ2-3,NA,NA,CASTPTALGDTQYF,TGCGCCAGCACCCCCACGGCTCTTGGAGATACGCAGTATTTT
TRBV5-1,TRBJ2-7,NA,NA,CASKGEYEQYF,TGCGCCAGCAAGGGAGAATACGAGCAGTACTTC
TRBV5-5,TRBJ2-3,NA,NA,CASSLRTDTQYF,TGTGCCAGCAGCCTGCGCACAGATACGCAGTATTTT
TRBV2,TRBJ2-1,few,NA,CASSAGTDNEQFF,TGTGCCAGCAGTGCCGGGACCGACAATGAGCAGTTCTTC
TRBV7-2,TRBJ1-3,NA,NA,CASSLYEWDGSSGNTIYF,TGTGCCAGCAGCTTATACGAGTGGGACGGCAGCTCTGGAAACACCATATATTTT
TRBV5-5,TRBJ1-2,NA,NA,CASSSRDPSYGYTF,TGTGCCAGCAGCTCCAGGGATCCTAGCTATGGCTACACCTTC
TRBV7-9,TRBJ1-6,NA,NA,CASSLTSEGTLHF,TGTGCCAGCAGCCTCACGTCGGAGGGTACCCTCCACTTT
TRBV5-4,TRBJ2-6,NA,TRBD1,CASSLERDRVSGANVLTF,TGTGCCAGCAGCTTGGAACGGGACAGGGTCTCTGGGGCCAACGTCCTGACTTTC
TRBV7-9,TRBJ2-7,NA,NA,CASSLGREQYF,TGTGCCAGCAGCTTAGGGCGCGAGCAGTACTTC
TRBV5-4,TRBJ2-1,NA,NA,CASRAGDPLNEQFF,TGTGCCAGCAGGGCAGGGGACCCTTTGAATGAGCAGTTCTTC
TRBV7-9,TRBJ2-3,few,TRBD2,CASSPRGGTTDTQYF,TGTGCCAGCAGCCCCCGGGGGGGAACCACAGATACGCAGTATTTT
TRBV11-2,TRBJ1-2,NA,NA,CASSLGAGYGYTF,TGTGCCAGCAGCTTAGGGGCAGGCTATGGCTACACCTTC
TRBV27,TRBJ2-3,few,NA,CASRTGAASTDTQYF,TGTGCCAGCAGAACGGGGGCGGCTAGCACAGATACGCAGTATTTT
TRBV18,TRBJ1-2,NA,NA,CASSPGGADGYTF,TGTGCCAGCTCACCAGGAGGGGCCGATGGCTACACCTTC
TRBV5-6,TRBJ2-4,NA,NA,CASNTYRTGISLNIQYF,TGTGCCAGCAACACGTACAGAACCGGTATTTCTCTAAACATTCAGTACTTC
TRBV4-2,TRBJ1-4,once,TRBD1,CASSPQDRGHEKLFF,TGTGCCAGCAGCCCCCAGGACAGGGGGCATGAAAAACTGTTTTTT
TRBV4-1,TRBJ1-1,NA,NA,CASSRTPGMRNTEAFF,TGCGCCAGCAGCCGCACGCCAGGGATGAGGAACACTGAAGCTTTCTTT
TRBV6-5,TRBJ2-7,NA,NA,CASSYSGGLHEQYF,TGTGCCAGCAGTTACTCGGGGGGGCTACACGAGCAGTACTTC
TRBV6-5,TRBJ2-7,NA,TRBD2,CASSASGGLYEQYF,TGTGCCAGCAGTGCTTCGGGGGGGCTGTACGAGCAGTACTTC
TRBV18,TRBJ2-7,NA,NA,CASSRAESGSYEQYF,TGTGCCAGCTCACGCGCCGAATCGGGCTCCTACGAGCAGTACTTC
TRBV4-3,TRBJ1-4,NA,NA,CASSRGPGDEKLFF,TGCGCCAGCAGCCGCGGCCCGGGGGATGAAAAACTGTTTTTT
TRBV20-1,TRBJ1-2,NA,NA,CSASLNYGYTF,TGCAGTGCTAGTCTCAACTATGGCTACACCTTC
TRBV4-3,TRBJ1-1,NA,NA,CASSPTAYDLEAFF,TGCGCCAGCAGCCCGACAGCGTACGATCTCGAAGCTTTCTTT
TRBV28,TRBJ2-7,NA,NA,CASRFSGTLYEQYF,TGTGCCAGCAGGTTCTCCGGGACACTCTACGAGCAGTACTTC
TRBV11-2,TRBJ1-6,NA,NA,CASSLHLTGTPHF,TGTGCCAGCAGCCTACACCTCACAGGTACCCCGCACTTT
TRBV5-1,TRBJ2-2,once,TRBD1,CASSLVGTGENTGELFF,TGCGCCAGCAGCTTGGTGGGGACAGGCGAGAACACCGGGGAGCTGTTTTTT
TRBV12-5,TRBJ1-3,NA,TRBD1,CASGTINRGFSGNTIYF,TGTGCTAGTGGTACGATAAACAGGGGGTTCTCTGGAAACACCATATATTTT
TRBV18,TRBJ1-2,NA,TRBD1,CASSPMPQGQGKDGYTF,TGTGCCAGCTCACCAATGCCCCAAGGACAGGGAAAGGATGGCTACACCTTC
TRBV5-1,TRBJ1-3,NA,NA,CASSPTPVSRAGNTIYF,TGCGCCAGCAGCCCCACCCCTGTCAGCAGAGCTGGAAACACCATATATTTT
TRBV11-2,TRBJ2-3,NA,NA,CASSLSITDTQYF,TGTGCCAGCAGCTTATCGATCACAGATACGCAGTATTTT